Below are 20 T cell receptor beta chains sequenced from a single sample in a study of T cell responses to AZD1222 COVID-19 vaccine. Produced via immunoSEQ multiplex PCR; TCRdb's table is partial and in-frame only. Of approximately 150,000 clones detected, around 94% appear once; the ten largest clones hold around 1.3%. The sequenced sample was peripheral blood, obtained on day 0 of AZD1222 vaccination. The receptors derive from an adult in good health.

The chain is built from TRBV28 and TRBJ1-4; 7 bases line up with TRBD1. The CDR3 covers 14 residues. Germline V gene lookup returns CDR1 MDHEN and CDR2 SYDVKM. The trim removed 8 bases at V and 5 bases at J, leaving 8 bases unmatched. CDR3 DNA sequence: TGTGCCAGCTTTGGCAGGGGGACGAATGAAAAACTGTTTTTT. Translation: CASFGRGTNEKLFF.

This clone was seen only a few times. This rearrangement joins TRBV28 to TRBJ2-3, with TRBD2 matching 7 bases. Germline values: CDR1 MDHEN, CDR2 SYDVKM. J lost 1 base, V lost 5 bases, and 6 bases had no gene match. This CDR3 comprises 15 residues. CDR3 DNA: TGTGCCAGCAGTCCTTTGGGGGGGGGCACAGATACGCAGTATTTT. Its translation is CASSPLGGGTDTQYF.

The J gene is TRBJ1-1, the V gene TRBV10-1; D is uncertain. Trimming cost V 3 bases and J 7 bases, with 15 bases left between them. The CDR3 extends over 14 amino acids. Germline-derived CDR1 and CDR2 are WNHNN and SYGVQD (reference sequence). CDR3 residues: CASSEGGSASEAFF. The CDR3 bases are TGCGCCAGCAGTGAAGGAGGATCCGCCAGTGAAGCTTTCTTT.

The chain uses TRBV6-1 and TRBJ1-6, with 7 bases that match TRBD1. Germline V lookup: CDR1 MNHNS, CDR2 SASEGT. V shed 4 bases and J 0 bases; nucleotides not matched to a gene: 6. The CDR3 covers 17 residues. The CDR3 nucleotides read TGTGCCAGCAGTGCCCTGACAGGGTTCTCCTATAATTCACCCCTCCACTTT. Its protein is CASSALTGFSYNSPLHF.

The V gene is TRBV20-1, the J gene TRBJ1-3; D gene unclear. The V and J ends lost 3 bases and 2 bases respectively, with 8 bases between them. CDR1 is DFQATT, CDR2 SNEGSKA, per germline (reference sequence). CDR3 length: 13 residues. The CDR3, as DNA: TGCAGTGCTAGTTCCGTCGCTGGAAACACCATATATTTT. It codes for CSASSVAGNTIYF.

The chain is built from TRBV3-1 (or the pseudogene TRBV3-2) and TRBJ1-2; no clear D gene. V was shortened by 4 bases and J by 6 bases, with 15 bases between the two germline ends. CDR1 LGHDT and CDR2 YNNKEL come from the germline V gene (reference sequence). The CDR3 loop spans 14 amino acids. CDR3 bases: TGTGCCAGCAGCCTTGACTTAAGAACCAATGGCTACACCTTC. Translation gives CASSLDLRTNGYTF.

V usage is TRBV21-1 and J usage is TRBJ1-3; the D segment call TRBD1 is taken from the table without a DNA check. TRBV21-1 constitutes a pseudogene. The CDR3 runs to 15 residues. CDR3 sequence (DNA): TGTGCCAGCAGCAAATGGACAGACTCTGGAAACACCATATATTTT. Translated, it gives CASSKWTDSGNTIYF.

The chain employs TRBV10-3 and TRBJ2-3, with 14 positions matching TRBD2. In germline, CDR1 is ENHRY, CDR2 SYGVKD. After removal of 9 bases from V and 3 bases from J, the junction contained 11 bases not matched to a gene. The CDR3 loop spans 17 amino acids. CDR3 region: CAIRTSGGSFPTDTQYF. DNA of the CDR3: TGTGCCATAAGGACTAGCGGGGGGTCCTTCCCAACAGATACGCAGTATTTT.

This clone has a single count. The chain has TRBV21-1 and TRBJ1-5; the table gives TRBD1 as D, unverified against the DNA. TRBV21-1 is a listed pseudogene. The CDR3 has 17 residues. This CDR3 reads CASSRGTGEYGNQPQHF. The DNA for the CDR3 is TGTGCCAGCAGCCGCGGGACAGGGGAATATGGGAATCAGCCCCAGCATTTT.

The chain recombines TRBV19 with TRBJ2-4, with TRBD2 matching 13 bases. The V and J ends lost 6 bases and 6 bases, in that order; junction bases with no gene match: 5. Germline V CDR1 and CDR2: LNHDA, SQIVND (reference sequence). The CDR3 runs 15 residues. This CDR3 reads CASSPTSGGGNIQYF. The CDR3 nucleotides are TGTGCCAGTAGCCCTACTAGCGGGGGGGGAAACATTCAGTACTTC.

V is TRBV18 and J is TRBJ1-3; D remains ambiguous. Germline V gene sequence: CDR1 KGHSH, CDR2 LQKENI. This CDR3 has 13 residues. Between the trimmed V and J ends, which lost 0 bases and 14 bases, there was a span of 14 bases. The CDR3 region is CASSPPGHPSVYF. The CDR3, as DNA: TGTGCCAGCTCACCACCGGGTCACCCCTCCGTATATTTT.

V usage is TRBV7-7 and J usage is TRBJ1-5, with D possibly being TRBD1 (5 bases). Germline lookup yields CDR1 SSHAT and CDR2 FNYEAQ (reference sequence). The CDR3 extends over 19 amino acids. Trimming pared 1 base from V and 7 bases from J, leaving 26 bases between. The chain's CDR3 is CASSLGNRTPAKFDQPQHF. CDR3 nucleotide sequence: TGTGCCAGCAGCTTAGGCAATAGGACACCAGCCAAATTTGACCAGCCCCAGCATTTT.

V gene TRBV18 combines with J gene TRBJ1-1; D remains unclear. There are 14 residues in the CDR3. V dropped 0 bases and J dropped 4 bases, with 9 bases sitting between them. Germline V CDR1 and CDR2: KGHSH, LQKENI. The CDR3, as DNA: TGTGCCAGCTCACCACCGGACGCCAGCACTGAAGCTTTCTTT. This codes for CASSPPDASTEAFF.

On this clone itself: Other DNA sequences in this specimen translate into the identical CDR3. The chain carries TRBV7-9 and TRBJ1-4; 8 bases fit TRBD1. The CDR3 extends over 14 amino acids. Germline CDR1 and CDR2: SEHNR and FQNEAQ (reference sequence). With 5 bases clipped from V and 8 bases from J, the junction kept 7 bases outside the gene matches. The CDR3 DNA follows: TGTGCCAGCAGCCTAGGACAGGGTGGGGAAAAACTGTTTTTT. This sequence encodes CASSLGQGGEKLFF.

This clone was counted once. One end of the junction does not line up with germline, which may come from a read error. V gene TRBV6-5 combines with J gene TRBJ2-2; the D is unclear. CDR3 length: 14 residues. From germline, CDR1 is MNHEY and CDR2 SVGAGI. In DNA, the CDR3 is TGTGCCAGCAGTTACTCACCCGGAACCGAGGAGCTGTTTTTT. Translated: CASSYSPGTEELFF.

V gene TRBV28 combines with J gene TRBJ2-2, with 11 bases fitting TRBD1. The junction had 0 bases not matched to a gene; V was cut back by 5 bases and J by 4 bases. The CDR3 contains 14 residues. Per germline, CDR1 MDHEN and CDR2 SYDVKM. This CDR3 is CASSGTGGTGELFF. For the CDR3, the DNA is TGTGCCAGCAGTGGGACAGGGGGCACCGGGGAGCTGTTTTTT. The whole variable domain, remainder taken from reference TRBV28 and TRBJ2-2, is DVKVTQSSRYLVKRTGEKVFLECVQDMDHENMFWYRQDPGLGLRLIYFSYDVKMKEKGDIPEGYSVSREKKERFSLILESASTNQTSMYLCASSGTGGTGELFFGEGSRLTVL.

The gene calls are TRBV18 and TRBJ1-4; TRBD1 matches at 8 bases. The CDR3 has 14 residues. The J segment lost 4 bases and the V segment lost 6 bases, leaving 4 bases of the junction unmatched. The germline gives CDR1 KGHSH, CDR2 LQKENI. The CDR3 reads CASSWDRLNEKLFF. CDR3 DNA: TGTGCCAGCTCTTGGGACAGGCTTAATGAAAAACTGTTTTTT.

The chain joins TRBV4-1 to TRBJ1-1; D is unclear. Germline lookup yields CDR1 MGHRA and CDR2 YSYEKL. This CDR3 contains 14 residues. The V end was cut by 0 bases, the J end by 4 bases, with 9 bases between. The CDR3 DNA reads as TGCGCCAGCAGCCAAGATTCTCTCGGCACTGAAGCTTTCTTT. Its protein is CASSQDSLGTEAFF.

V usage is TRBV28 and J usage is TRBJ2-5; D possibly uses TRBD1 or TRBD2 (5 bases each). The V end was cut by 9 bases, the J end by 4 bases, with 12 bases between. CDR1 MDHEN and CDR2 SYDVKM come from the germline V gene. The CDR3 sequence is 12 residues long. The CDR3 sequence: CASTGRAETQYF. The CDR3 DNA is TGTGCCAGTACGGGACGGGCAGAGACCCAGTACTTC.

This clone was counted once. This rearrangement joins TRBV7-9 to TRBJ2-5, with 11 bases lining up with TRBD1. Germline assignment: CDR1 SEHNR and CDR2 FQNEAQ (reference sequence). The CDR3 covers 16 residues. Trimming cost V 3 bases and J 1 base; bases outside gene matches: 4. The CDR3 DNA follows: TGTGCCAGCAGCTTGTCAGGACAGGGGGCCCAAGAGACCCAGTACTTC. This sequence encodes CASSLSGQGAQETQYF.